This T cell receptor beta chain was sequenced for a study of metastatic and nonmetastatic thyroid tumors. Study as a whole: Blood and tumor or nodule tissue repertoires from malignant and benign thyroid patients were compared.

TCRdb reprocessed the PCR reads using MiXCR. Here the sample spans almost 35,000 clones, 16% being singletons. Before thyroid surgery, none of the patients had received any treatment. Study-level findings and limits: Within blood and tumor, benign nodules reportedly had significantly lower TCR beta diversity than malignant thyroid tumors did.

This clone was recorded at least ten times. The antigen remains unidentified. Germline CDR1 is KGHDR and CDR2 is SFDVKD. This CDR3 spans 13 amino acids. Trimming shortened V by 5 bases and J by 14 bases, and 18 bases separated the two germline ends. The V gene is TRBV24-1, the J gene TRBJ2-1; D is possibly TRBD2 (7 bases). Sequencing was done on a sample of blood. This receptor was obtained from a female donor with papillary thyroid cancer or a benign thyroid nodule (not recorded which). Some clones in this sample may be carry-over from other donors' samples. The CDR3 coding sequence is TGTGCCACCAGTGGCTGGGGGGGCCCGTCCGAGTTCTTC. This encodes CATSGWGGPSEFF.